This TCR beta chain emerged from a study of CD8+ T cells in alopecia areata. Study at large: After 6 to 18 months of tofacitinib, follow-up continued 6 months off drug.

The sample's treatment: oral pan-JAK inhibitor, 5-10 mg twice daily. As part of sample collection, lesional scalp punch biopsies and peripheral blood were taken from alopecia areata patients. V gave up 1 base and J gave up 6 bases; unmatched junction bases: 11. The CDR3 consists of 17 residues. Germline loops: CDR1 MGHRA, CDR2 YSYEKL. As regards this clone: Antigen unknown.

Study conclusions and caveats: Within the top 100, expanded CD8+ clones significantly decreased with tofacitinib, as did scalp clonality.

Investigators isolated RNA and reverse transcribed it into cDNA to act as the sequencing template. Clones were sequenced by immunoSEQ multiplex PCR, and TCRdb holds only the in-frame ones, with some missing. The sample has roughly 110,000 clones; about four fifths are singletons. The rearrangement links TRBV4-1 to TRBJ2-3, with 9 bases matching TRBD1. This TCR was recovered from a human donor with alopecia areata. Source: CD8+ T cells sorted from blood, taken at week 24, from a patient treated with tofacitinib. Written as DNA, the CDR3 is TGCGCCAGCAGCCAAGCCTCAACCGGGACAGGGACCGATACGCAGTATTTT. Residues: CASSQASTGTGTDTQYF.